The entry below describes one TCR beta chain. This sample was included in a study of T cell changes during pregnancy in multiple sclerosis. The data were produced by immunoSEQ multiplex PCR, yet TCRdb's version contains in-frame clones alone and is incomplete. The table shows roughly 50,000 clones, with under 95% occurring only once. The input for sequencing was CD8+ T cells from peripheral blood mononuclear cells, taken in the third trimester of pregnancy. This receptor was taken from a female donor with multiple sclerosis, enrolled in a pregnancy study.

CDR3 region: CASEATGAYEQYF. DNA for the CDR3: TGTGCCAGCGAGGCGACGGGAGCCTACGAGCAGTACTTC. The chain joins TRBV6-1 to TRBJ2-7; D is perhaps TRBD2 (6 bases). The CDR3 covers 13 residues. Germline V gene lookup returns CDR1 MNHNS and CDR2 SASEGT. Trimming took 8 bases from V and 2 from J, leaving 13 bases between them.